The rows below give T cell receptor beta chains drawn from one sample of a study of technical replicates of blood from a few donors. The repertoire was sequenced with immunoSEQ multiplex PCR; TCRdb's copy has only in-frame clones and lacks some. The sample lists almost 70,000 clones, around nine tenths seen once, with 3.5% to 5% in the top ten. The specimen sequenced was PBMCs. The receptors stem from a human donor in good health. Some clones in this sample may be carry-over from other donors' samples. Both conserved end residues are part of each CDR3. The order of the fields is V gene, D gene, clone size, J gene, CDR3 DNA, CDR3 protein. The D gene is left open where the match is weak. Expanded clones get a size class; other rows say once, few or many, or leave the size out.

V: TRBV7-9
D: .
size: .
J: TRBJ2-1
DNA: TGTGCCAGCACCATCGCCGGGACTCCAAATGAGCAGTTCTTC
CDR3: CASTIAGTPNEQFF

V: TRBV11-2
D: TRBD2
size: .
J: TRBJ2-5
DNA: TGTGCCAGCAGCTCTCGGACTAGCGGGAGGGCGTACCAAGAGACCCAGTACTTC
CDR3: CASSSRTSGRAYQETQYF

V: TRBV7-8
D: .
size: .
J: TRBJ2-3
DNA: TGTGCCAGCAGCTCCTTAGGCGGGGGCCGTAGCACAGATACGCAGTATTTT
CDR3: CASSSLGGGRSTDTQYF

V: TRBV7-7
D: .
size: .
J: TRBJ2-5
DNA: TGTGCCAGCAGCGGTACGCCGGGCAGGGTGGAGACCCAGTACTTC
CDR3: CASSGTPGRVETQYF

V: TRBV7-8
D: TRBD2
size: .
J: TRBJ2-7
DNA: TGTGCCAGCAGCTTATCAGCGGGGGAACAGTACGAGCAGTACTTC
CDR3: CASSLSAGEQYEQYF

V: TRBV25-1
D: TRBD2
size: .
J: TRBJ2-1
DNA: TGTGCCAGCACGGGACTAGCAGAATACAATGAGCAGTTCTTC
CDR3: CASTGLAEYNEQFF

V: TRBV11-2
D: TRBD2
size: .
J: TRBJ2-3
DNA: TGTGCCAGCAGCTTAGGACTAGCGGGGGGAGATACGCAGTATTTT
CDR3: CASSLGLAGGDTQYF

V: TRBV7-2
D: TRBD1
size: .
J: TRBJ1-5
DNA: TGTGCCAGCAGCAAAACCGGGACAGCTAGCAATCAGCCCCAGCATTTT
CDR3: CASSKTGTASNQPQHF

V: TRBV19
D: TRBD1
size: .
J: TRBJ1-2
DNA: TGTGCCAGTAGTATAGTCGGGACAGTCCGATCGGGGACCTATGGCTACACCTTC
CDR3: CASSIVGTVRSGTYGYTF

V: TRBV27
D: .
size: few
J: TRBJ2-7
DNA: TGTGCCAGCAGTCCGGGACTCGCCCCCTACGAGCAGTACTTC
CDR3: CASSPGLAPYEQYF

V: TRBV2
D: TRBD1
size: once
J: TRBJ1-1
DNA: TGTGCCAGCAGTAAAGGACAGGGGGCGGTTGCTTTCTTT
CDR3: CASSKGQGAVAFF

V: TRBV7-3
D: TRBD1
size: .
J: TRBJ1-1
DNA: TGTGCCAGCAGCCGGGACAGGGGGCTCACTGAAGCTTTCTTT
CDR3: CASSRDRGLTEAFF

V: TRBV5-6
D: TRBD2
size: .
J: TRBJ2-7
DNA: TGTGCCAGCCAGTATGTTGACGGGAGGGCCCCATACGAGCAGTACTTC
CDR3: CASQYVDGRAPYEQYF

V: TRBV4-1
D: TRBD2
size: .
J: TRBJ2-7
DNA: TGCGCCAGCAGCCAACTTAGCGGGCCCACCTACGAGCAGTACTTC
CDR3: CASSQLSGPTYEQYF

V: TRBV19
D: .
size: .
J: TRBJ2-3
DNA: TGTGCCAGTAGTATACTGGCACTAACCTCTAGCACAGATACGCAGTATTTT
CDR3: CASSILALTSSTDTQYF

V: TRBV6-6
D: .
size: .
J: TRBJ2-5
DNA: TGTGCCAGCAGTTCGGGGGAGACCCAGTACTTC
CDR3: CASSSGETQYF

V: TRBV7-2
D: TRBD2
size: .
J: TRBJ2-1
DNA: TGTGCCAGCAGCACCCTAGCGGGGTACTCCTACAATGAGCAGTTCTTC
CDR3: CASSTLAGYSYNEQFF

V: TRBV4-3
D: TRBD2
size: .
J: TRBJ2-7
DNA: TGCGCCAGCAGCCAAGAGGGGGGGACTAGCGGGAGTGGGTACGAGCAGTACTTC
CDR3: CASSQEGGTSGSGYEQYF

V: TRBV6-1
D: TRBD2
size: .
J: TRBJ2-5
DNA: TGTGCCAGCAGTGGGACTAGCGGGAGGCGGGAGACCCAGTACTTC
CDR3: CASSGTSGRRETQYF

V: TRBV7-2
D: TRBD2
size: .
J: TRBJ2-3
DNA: TGTGCCAGCAGCTTAGGGACTAGCAGTAGCACAGATACGCAGTATTTT
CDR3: CASSLGTSSSTDTQYF

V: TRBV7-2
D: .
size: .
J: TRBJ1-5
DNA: TGTGCCAGCAGCTTAGAGAGCCCCGCGTTAAATCAGCCCCAGCATTTT
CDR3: CASSLESPALNQPQHF

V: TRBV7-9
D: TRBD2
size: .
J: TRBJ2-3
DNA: TGTGCCAGCAGCTTAGGGCCGAAGATAGCGGGAGGAAGAGATACGCAGTATTTT
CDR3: CASSLGPKIAGGRDTQYF

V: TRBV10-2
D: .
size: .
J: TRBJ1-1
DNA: TGCGCCAGCAGGAAACTAATTGAGAACACTGAAGCTTTCTTT
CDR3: CASRKLIENTEAFF

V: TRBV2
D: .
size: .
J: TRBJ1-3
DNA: TGTGCCAGCAGTGACGGAGGATACTCTGGAAACACCATATATTTT
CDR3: CASSDGGYSGNTIYF

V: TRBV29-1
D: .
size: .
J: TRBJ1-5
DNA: TGCAGCGCCGTCGGCGGTGTCGGGCAGCCCCAGCATTTT
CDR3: CSAVGGVGQPQHF

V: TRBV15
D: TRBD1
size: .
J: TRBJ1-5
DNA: TGTGCCACCAGCAGGGCAGGGGGAAACACTCAGCCCCAGCATTTT
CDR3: CATSRAGGNTQPQHF

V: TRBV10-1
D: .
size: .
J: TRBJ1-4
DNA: TGCGCCAGCAGTGAGTGGGCAGCAACTAATGAAAAACTGTTTTTT
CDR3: CASSEWAATNEKLFF

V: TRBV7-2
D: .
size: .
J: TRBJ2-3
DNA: TGTGCCAGCAGCCCCGAGGGTTTTCGGGAGTCTAGCACAGATACGCAGTATTTT
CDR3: CASSPEGFRESSTDTQYF

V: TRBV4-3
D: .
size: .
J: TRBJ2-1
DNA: TGCGCCAGCAGCCTGACAGGTAATGAGCAGTTCTTC
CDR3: CASSLTGNEQFF

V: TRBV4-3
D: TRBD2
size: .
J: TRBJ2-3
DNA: TGCGCCAGCAGCCCCCTCGGACTAGCGAATACGCAGTATTTT
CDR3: CASSPLGLANTQYF

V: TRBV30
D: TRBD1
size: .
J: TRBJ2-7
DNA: TGTGCCTGGAGCTCCGGGACAGGAGCCTACGAGCAGTACTTC
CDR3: CAWSSGTGAYEQYF

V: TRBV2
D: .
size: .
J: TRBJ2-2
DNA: TGTGCCAGCAGCAGGGGGGACACCGGGGAGCTGTTTTTT
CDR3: CASSRGDTGELFF

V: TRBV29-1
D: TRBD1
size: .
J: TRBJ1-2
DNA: TGCAGCGAGGGAAGGACAGGGGGCACGATCGGTGGCTACACCTTC
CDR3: CSEGRTGGTIGGYTF

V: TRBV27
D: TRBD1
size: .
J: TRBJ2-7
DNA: TGTGCCAGCAGTTGGAGACAGGGTATGTCCGAGCAGTACTTC
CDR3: CASSWRQGMSEQYF

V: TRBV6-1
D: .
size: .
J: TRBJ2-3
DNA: TGTGCCAGCAGTGAGGCTCCCGCAGATACGCAGTATTTT
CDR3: CASSEAPADTQYF

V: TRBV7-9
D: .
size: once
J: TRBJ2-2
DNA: TGTGCCAGCAGCCTGAACACCGGGGAGCTGTTTTTT
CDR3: CASSLNTGELFF

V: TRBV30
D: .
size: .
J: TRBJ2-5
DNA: TGTGCCTGGAGGGACCCCACCTCACCAGGGGCTAGGATCGGGGAGACCCAGTACTTC
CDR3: CAWRDPTSPGARIGETQYF

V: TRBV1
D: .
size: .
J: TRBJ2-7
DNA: TGCACCAGCAGCCCGGGACTAGCGAGCGGCGAGCAGTACTTC
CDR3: CTSSPGLASGEQYF

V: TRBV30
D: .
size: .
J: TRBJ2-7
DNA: TGTGCCTGGAGTGTCCGAGAGAAGCAGTACTTC
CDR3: CAWSVREKQYF

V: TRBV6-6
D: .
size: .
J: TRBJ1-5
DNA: TGTGCCACCCGTGTCCGACAGCCGAATCAGCCCCAGCATTTT
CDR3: CATRVRQPNQPQHF

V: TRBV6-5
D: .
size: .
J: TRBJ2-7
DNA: TGTGCCAGCAGTTACCGAACCGGGTACGAGCAGTACTTC
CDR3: CASSYRTGYEQYF

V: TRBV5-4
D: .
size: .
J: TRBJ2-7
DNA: TGTGCCAGCAGCGATACCGTGGTCGAACGAGGGTGGGAGCAGTACTTC
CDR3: CASSDTVVERGWEQYF

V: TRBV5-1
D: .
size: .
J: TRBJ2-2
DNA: TGCGCCACCTCGGGGGGGACAGCAAACACCGGGGAGCTGTTTTTT
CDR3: CATSGGTANTGELFF

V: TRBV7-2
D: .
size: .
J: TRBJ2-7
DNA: TGTGCCAGCAGCTTATCGGTCTCCTACGAGCAGTACTTC
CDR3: CASSLSVSYEQYF

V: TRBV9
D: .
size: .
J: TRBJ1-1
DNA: TGTGCCAGCAGCCCTTCTGGGGCGAACACTGAAGCTTTCTTT
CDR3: CASSPSGANTEAFF

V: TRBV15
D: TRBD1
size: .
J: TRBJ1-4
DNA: TGTGCCACCAGCAGAGTCGGGACAGATGATGAAAAACTGTTTTTT
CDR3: CATSRVGTDDEKLFF

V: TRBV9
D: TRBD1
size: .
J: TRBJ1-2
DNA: TGTGCCAGCAGCGACCAGGGGGCTCAAGGCTACACCTTC
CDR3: CASSDQGAQGYTF

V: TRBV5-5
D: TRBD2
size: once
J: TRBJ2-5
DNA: TGTGCCAGCAGCCACCAGGTCCTAGCGGGAGTGTCTGGGGAGACCCAGTACTTC
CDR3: CASSHQVLAGVSGETQYF

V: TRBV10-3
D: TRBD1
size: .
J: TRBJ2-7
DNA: TGTGCCATCAGTACTCCGGGACAGAACTACGAGCAGTACTTC
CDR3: CAISTPGQNYEQYF

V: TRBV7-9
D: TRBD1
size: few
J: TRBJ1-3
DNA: TGTGCCAGCAGCCTACAGGGGCTTGGAAACACCATATATTTT
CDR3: CASSLQGLGNTIYF

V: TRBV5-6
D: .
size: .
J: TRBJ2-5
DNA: TGTGCCAGCAGCAGGGGCGGGACCCTCCTTGAGACCCAGTACTTC
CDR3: CASSRGGTLLETQYF

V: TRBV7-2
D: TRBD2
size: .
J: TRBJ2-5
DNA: TGTGCCAGCAGCTATCAGGGCGCGGGGGGGCCCCAGTACTTC
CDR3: CASSYQGAGGPQYF

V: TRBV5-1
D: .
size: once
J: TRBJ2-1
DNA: TGCGCCAGCAACCCCCCGGGTCATTACAATGAGCAGTTCTTC
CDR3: CASNPPGHYNEQFF

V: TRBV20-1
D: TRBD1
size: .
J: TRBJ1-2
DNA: TGCAGTTCCGGGACAGGGCTTACGGACACCTTC
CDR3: CSSGTGLTDTF

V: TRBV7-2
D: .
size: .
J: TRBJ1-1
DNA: TGTGCCAGCAGCTTATGTGCGGCAGGGAGGTGCACTGAAGCTTTCTTT
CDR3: CASSLCAAGRCTEAFF